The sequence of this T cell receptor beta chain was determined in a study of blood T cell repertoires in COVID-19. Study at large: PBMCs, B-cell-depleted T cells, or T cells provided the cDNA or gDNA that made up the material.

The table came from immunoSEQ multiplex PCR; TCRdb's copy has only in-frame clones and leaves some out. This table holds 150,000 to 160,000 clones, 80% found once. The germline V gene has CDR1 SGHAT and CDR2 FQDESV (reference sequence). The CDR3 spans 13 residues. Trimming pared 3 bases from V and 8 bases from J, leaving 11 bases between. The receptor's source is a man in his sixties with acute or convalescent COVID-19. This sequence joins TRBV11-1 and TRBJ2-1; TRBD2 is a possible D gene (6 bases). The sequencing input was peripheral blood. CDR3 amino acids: CASSFSGDYEQFF. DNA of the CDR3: TGTGCCAGCAGCTTCTCCGGGGACTATGAGCAGTTCTTC.